What follows are 12 T cell receptor beta chains derived from one specimen sequenced in a study of vaccination and CD4 T cells after COVID-19. No antigen has been identified for these receptors. Treatment reported: approximately 10-day PBMC culture with coronavirus spike peptide pools or control peptides (ViraFEST assay). Oncomine TCR Beta short-read sequencing was applied to DNA from cultured CD4+ T cells. TCRdb reanalysed the PCR reads using MiXCR and keeps one entry per CDR3 protein. The data show roughly 12,000 distinct CDR3 sequences, with roughly 31% seen just once and 30% to 35% held by the top ten. The material was CD4+ T cells from blood, cultured in vitro, obtained before SARS-CoV-2 vaccination. These receptors came from a human donor who received a COVID-19 vaccine.

The chain combines TRBV10-3 with TRBJ2-1; 7 positions match TRBD1. The CDR3 is 14 residues long. Germline values: CDR1 ENHRY, CDR2 SYGVKD. J was trimmed by 7 bases and V by 5 bases; bases with no gene match: 8. CDR3 sequence (DNA): TGTGCCATCAGTCGGTCGACAGGGACAAATGAGCAGTTCTTC. Amino acid sequence: CAISRSTGTNEQFF.

This sequence joins TRBV15 and TRBJ1-4; 7 positions match TRBD1. This CDR3 is 16 amino acids long. Germline V CDR1 and CDR2: LNHNV, YYDKDF (reference sequence). Trimming took 2 bases from V and 14 from J; bases not matched to a gene: 17. CDR3 protein: CATSRPDRVMEYGLFF. The DNA of the CDR3 is TGTGCCACCAGCAGACCCGACAGGGTAATGGAATACGGTCTGTTTTTT.

This clonotype was observed a handful of times. The chain links TRBV30 to TRBJ2-3, with 7 positions matching TRBD2. V shed 2 bases and J 2 bases; nucleotides not matched to a gene: 7. This CDR3 region has 15 residues. Germline CDR1 reads GTSNPN; CDR2 reads SVGIG (reference sequence). CDR3 in DNA: TGTGCCTGGAGTAAGGCTAGCGGACTCACAGATACGCAGTATTTT. This gives the protein CAWSKASGLTDTQYF.

The chain joins TRBV6-1 to TRBJ2-2; 10 bases are a match to TRBD1. Germline V lookup: CDR1 MNHNS, CDR2 SASEGT. The CDR3 runs 16 residues. Germline trimming cut 7 bases from V and 2 bases from J; bases unmatched to any gene: 7. The CDR3 spells CASTRGQGGNTGELFF. The CDR3, as DNA: TGTGCCAGCACTCGTGGACAGGGGGGTAACACCGGGGAGCTGTTTTTT.

The genes are TRBV25-1 and TRBJ2-1, with TRBD1 as a possible D gene (6 bases). CDR1 is MGHDK, CDR2 SYGVNS, per germline. This CDR3 comprises 14 residues. V lost 3 bases and J lost 4, with 10 bases in between. For the CDR3, the DNA is TGTGCCAGCAGTGACCCAGGACAGTACAATGAGCAGTTCTTC. This gives the protein CASSDPGQYNEQFF.

This rearrangement joins TRBV25-1 to TRBJ2-5; 10 bases fit TRBD1. The CDR3 totals 17 residues. V shed 1 base and J 1 base; nucleotides not matched to a gene: 6. Germline V CDR1 and CDR2: MGHDK, SYGVNS. For the CDR3, the DNA is TGTGCCAGCAGTGAATTGGGACAGGGGAGACTCCAAGAGACCCAGTACTTC. Translation: CASSELGQGRLQETQYF.

This clonotype appeared a few times. V usage is TRBV27 and J usage is TRBJ1-6; maybe TRBD1 (6 bases). Germline lookup yields CDR1 MNHEY and CDR2 SMNVEV (reference sequence). The CDR3 has 14 residues. Trimming left V 1 base short and J 10 bases short, with 11 bases between. The CDR3 protein is CASSLWGAGSPLHF. CDR3 nucleotides: TGTGCCAGCAGTTTATGGGGGGCTGGATCACCCCTCCACTTT.

The V call is TRBV19, the J call TRBJ2-5; 9 nucleotides line up with TRBD1. The ends lost 4 bases at V and 3 bases at J; junction bases unmatched: 9. The germline V gene encodes CDR1 LNHDA and CDR2 SQIVND (reference sequence). This CDR3 comprises 16 residues. CDR3 region: CASSKTGGPPEETQYF. The CDR3 DNA reads TGTGCCAGTAGTAAGACAGGGGGGCCTCCTGAAGAGACCCAGTACTTC.

This clonotype has just a few counts. The V and J genes are TRBV10-2 and TRBJ1-2; the D gene is possibly TRBD1 (5 bases). With 5 bases removed from V and 5 bases from J, the gap between germline ends came to 9 bases. The CDR3 length is 12 residues. Per germline, CDR1 WSHSY and CDR2 SAAADI. DNA for the CDR3: TGCGCCAGCAGTTCGACAGCGTATGGCTACACCTTC. Its protein product is CASSSTAYGYTF.

This rearrangement joins TRBV4-1 to TRBJ1-5; perhaps TRBD1 as D (6 bases). V lost 0 bases to trimming and J lost 0 bases, with 27 bases between them. The V gene's germline CDR1 is MGHRA and CDR2 YSYEKL. The CDR3 consists of 22 residues. For the CDR3, the DNA is TGCGCCAGCAGCCAAGATTTTGCCGGGCAGGGGACAACTGCGTATAGCAATCAGCCCCAGCATTTT. The encoded protein is CASSQDFAGQGTTAYSNQPQHF.

This clonotype turned up a few times. The gene calls are TRBV7-8 and TRBJ2-5; 8 bases are shared with TRBD1. Germline CDR1 is SGHVS and CDR2 is FQNEAQ. The CDR3 contains 15 residues. The V segment lost 3 bases and the J segment 1 base; nucleotides outside the gene matches: 4. CDR3 protein: CASSFPGGFQETQYF. CDR3 DNA: TGTGCCAGCAGCTTTCCAGGGGGCTTCCAAGAGACCCAGTACTTC.

This clonotype has just a few counts. The chain combines TRBV20-1 with TRBJ2-3, with D uncertain. The CDR3 length is 11 residues. Per germline, CDR1 DFQATT and CDR2 SNEGSKA (reference sequence). Trimming left V 1 base short and J 8 bases short, with 7 bases between. The CDR3 sequence is CSARGPGTQYF. The DNA for the CDR3 is TGCAGTGCTAGAGGCCCTGGTACGCAGTATTTT.